This T cell receptor beta chain was sequenced during a study of early stage breast cancer tumors. Germline CDR1 and CDR2: SEHNR and FQNEAQ (reference sequence). This CDR3 spans 14 amino acids. Trimming shortened V by 5 bases and J by 5 bases, and 15 bases separated the two germline ends. Profiled with immunoSEQ multiplex PCR; TCRdb holds only in-frame clones, not every one. The sample holds approximately 7,400 clones; approximately 60% are singletons and the top ten take over 6.5%. This rearrangement joins TRBV7-9 to TRBJ2-5; weak D call: TRBD2 (6 bases). The source of this sequence is a person aged 70 to 85 with breast cancer. The specimen sequenced was breast tumor tissue. The CDR3 DNA reads as TGTGCCAGCAGCATATCACAGGCGGGGGAGACCCAGTACTTC. Translation: CASSISQAGETQYF.